Presented here are 27 T cell receptor beta chains from one specimen sequenced in a study of T cell responses to AZD1222 COVID-19 vaccine (dated by TCRdb to 2020 to 2023). Reading the label with the study, this specimen's time point is: baseline before first vaccination. Library method: the immunoSEQ multiplex PCR assay. This immuneACCESS table, as held by TCRdb, lists in-frame sequences with V and J called but not all clones. Of the missing ones, under half trace to an unresolved V gene in checked studies; the others have no known cause. This sample comprises some 91,000 clones, around nine tenths of them detected only once. Under 3% of the sample rests with the top ten. This specimen consisted of peripheral blood, obtained on day 0 of AZD1222 vaccination. These receptors were collected from an adult in good health.

The genes are TRBV15 and TRBJ1-5; D call uncertain. The ends were cut back, 6 bases at V and 0 bases at J, with 12 bases in the middle. The CDR3 is 15 residues long. Germline V gene sequence: CDR1 LNHNV, CDR2 YYDKDF (reference sequence). As DNA, the CDR3 is TGTGCCACCAGTATAGACCCTTATAGCAATCAGCCCCAGCATTTT. Translation: CATSIDPYSNQPQHF.

The V gene is TRBV6-4, the J gene TRBJ2-2, with D unresolved. In germline, CDR1 is MRHNA, CDR2 SNTAGT. This CDR3 contains 12 residues. V lost 9 bases, J lost 3 bases, and 8 bases lay in between. The CDR3 sequence: CARELYTGELFF. The CDR3 DNA sequence: TGTGCCAGAGAGCTCTACACCGGGGAGCTGTTTTTT.

This clone was detected once. J is TRBJ2-2 and V is TRBV6-5; D call uncertain. CDR1 is MNHEY and CDR2 is SVGAGI in the germline V gene. The ends were cut back, 7 bases at V and 4 bases at J, with 7 bases in the middle. The CDR3 contains 12 residues. CDR3 region: CASNLATGELFF. In DNA, the CDR3 is TGTGCCAGCAATCTGGCCACCGGGGAGCTGTTTTTT.

This chain joins TRBV30 and TRBJ1-3; the D gene is possibly TRBD1 (5 bases). V lost 2 bases to trimming and J lost 0 bases, with 20 bases between them. The germline V gene encodes CDR1 GTSNPN and CDR2 SVGIG (reference sequence). This CDR3 is 18 amino acids long. The CDR3 sequence: CAWSLTAWGYGSGNTIYF. CDR3 nucleotide sequence: TGTGCCTGGAGTCTTACAGCCTGGGGGTACGGCTCTGGAAACACCATATATTTT.

The chain recombines TRBV7-9 with TRBJ1-2; D possibly corresponds to TRBD1 (6 bases). Germline assignment: CDR1 SEHNR and CDR2 FQNEAQ (reference sequence). Trimming shortened V by 1 base and J by 8 bases, and 17 bases separated the two germline ends. The CDR3 loop spans 15 amino acids. As DNA, the CDR3 is TGTGCCAGCAGCTTAGTGGTCCGGGGGGCTAGCGGCTACACCTTC. This encodes CASSLVVRGASGYTF. The full variable domain, with the rest looked up from reference TRBV7-9 and TRBJ1-2, is DTGVSQNPRHKITKRGQNVTFRCDPISEHNRLYWYRQTLGQGPEFLTYFQNEAQLEKSRLLSDRFSAERPKGSFSTLEIQRTEQGDSAMYLCASSLVVRGASGYTFGSGTRLTVV.

This chain connects TRBV12-3 or TRBV12-4 to TRBJ1-3; D is uncertain. Between the trimmed V and J ends, which lost 2 bases and 10 bases, there was a span of 12 bases. The CDR3 extends over 13 amino acids. The CDR3 DNA follows: TGTGCCAGCAGTTTAAGGGTGGGTGGGACCATATATTTT. Amino acid sequence: CASSLRVGGTIYF.

V is TRBV29-1 and J is TRBJ2-1; D unclear. The CDR3 has 12 amino acids. The ends were cut back, 2 bases at V and 5 bases at J, with 7 bases in the middle. Germline V gene sequence: CDR1 SQVTM, CDR2 ANQGSEA. The chain's CDR3 is CSVEPPNNEQFF. CDR3 coding DNA: TGCAGCGTTGAACCTCCGAACAATGAGCAGTTCTTC.

The gene calls are TRBV5-6 and TRBJ1-1; a possible D gene is TRBD1 (5 bases). CDR3 length equals 16 residues. Germline CDR1 SGHDT, CDR2 YYEEEE. V dropped 0 bases and J dropped 4 bases, with 16 bases sitting between them. CDR3 in DNA: TGTGCCAGCAGCTTGGGAGGAACAGGCAGGTCCACTGAAGCTTTCTTT. Translated, it gives CASSLGGTGRSTEAFF.

V and J are TRBV12-3 or TRBV12-4 and TRBJ1-1; D gene ambiguous. The CDR3 sequence is 12 residues long. Between the trimmed V and J ends, which lost 7 bases and 0 bases, there was a span of 6 bases. The CDR3 protein is CASMDMNTEAFF. In nucleotides, the CDR3 is TGTGCCAGCATGGATATGAACACTGAAGCTTTCTTT.

The chain links TRBV18 to TRBJ1-4; D remains unclear. The V gene lost 2 bases and the J gene lost 8 bases, with 15 bases spanning the gap. The CDR3 loop spans 15 amino acids. Germline V gene sequence: CDR1 KGHSH, CDR2 LQKENI. This chain's CDR3 is CASSPSLFDREKLFF. The CDR3, as DNA: TGTGCCAGCTCACCATCCCTGTTTGATAGGGAAAAACTGTTTTTT.

The J gene is TRBJ1-1, the V gene TRBV18; D is possibly TRBD1 (6 bases). CDR3 length: 14 amino acids. Germline V gene data show CDR1 as KGHSH and CDR2 as LQKENI. V lost 5 bases, J lost 1 base, and 11 bases lay in between. The CDR3 is CASSSQGGNTEAFF. The CDR3 DNA is TGTGCCAGCTCATCACAGGGTGGGAACACTGAAGCTTTCTTT.

This clone was counted once. The chain employs TRBV24-1 and TRBJ2-1; 11 nucleotides align to TRBD2. This CDR3 comprises 15 residues. The V and J ends lost 0 bases and 10 bases, in that order; junction bases with no gene match: 4. Germline V lookup: CDR1 KGHDR, CDR2 SFDVKD. CDR3: CATSDLASGGTEQFF. CDR3 DNA: TGTGCCACCAGTGATTTGGCTAGCGGGGGGACCGAGCAGTTCTTC.

The genes are TRBV21-1 and TRBJ1-2; the DNA was not used to check the table's D call, TRBD1. TRBV21-1 is recorded as a pseudogene. The CDR3 has 14 amino acids. The CDR3 sequence is CASSSIKGGNGYTF. The CDR3 coding sequence is TGTGCCAGCAGCAGTATCAAAGGGGGAAATGGCTACACCTTC.

The rearrangement links TRBV29-1 to TRBJ2-5; the D call may be TRBD1 or TRBD2 (6 bases each). Germline CDR1 is SQVTM and CDR2 is ANQGSEA. The CDR3 has 12 amino acids. Trimming stripped 2 bases from V and 9 bases from J, with 13 bases between. The CDR3 region is CSVETRRGAQYF. For the CDR3, the DNA is TGCAGCGTTGAAACCCGTAGGGGGGCCCAGTACTTC. The variable domain in full, completed from reference TRBV29-1 and TRBJ2-5, reads SAVISQKPSRDICQRGTSLTIQCQVDSQVTMMFWYRQQPGQSLTLIATANQGSEATYESGFVIDKFPISRPNLTFSTLTVSNMSPEDSSIYLCSVETRRGAQYFGPGTRLLVL.

This clone showed up just once. The chain joins TRBV5-6 to TRBJ1-5, with no clear D. Germline V gene sequence: CDR1 SGHDT, CDR2 YYEEEE. CDR3 length equals 13 residues. Trimming took 10 bases from V and 5 from J, leaving 16 bases between them. CDR3 bases: TGTGCCCCCCGTAGGTTTTGGGATCAGCCCCAGCATTTT. Amino acids: CAPRRFWDQPQHF.

This chain connects TRBV20-1 to TRBJ1-2; D is perhaps TRBD1 (6 bases). Germline loops: CDR1 DFQATT, CDR2 SNEGSKA (reference sequence). CDR3 length: 11 amino acids. V gave up 5 bases and J gave up 8 bases, with 12 bases separating them. The CDR3 DNA sequence: TGCAGTGCTTCTGGGGACACCGGCTACACCTTC. Its translation: CSASGDTGYTF.

There are a few counts of this clone. The chain is built from TRBV12-3 or TRBV12-4 and TRBJ1-1; 8 bases agree with TRBD1. There are 13 residues in the CDR3. The V gene end was trimmed by 6 bases and the J gene end by 2 bases; junction bases not matched to a gene: 2. Here the CDR3 DNA reads TGTGCCAGCAGCGACAGGGGAAACACTGAAGCTTTCTTT. Protein: CASSDRGNTEAFF.

This sequence joins TRBV9 and TRBJ1-1, with D hard to call. Trimming pared 0 bases from V and 5 bases from J, leaving 8 bases between. From germline, CDR1 is SGDLS and CDR2 YYNGEE. The CDR3 sequence is 13 residues long. CDR3 protein: CASSVAEGTEAFF. The CDR3, as DNA: TGTGCCAGCAGCGTAGCGGAGGGAACTGAAGCTTTCTTT. The full variable domain, in which reference TRBV9 and TRBJ1-1 provide the parts outside the CDR3, is DSGVTQTPKHLITATGQRVTLRCSPRSGDLSVYWYQQSLDQGLQFLIQYYNGEERAKGNILERFSAQQFPDLHSELNLSSLELGDSALYFCASSVAEGTEAFFGQGTRLTVV.

The gene calls are TRBV21-1 and TRBJ1-2; no check of the table's D call, TRBD1, against the DNA was made. TRBV21-1 is a listed pseudogene. The CDR3 has 14 residues. The CDR3 region has the DNA TGTGCCAGCAGCAAAGTTCCAGGGCCCTATGGCTACACCTTC. This codes for CASSKVPGPYGYTF.

This chain links TRBV3-1 (or the pseudogene TRBV3-2) with TRBJ1-5; TRBD1 is a possible D gene (6 bases). The V end was cut by 4 bases, the J end by 7 bases, with 14 bases between. The V gene's germline CDR1 is LGHDT and CDR2 YNNKEL (reference sequence). The CDR3 extends over 14 amino acids. CDR3 residues: CASSPQGLGQPQHF. The CDR3 region has the DNA TGTGCCAGCAGCCCCCAGGGGTTAGGCCAGCCCCAGCATTTT.

V usage is TRBV19 and J usage is TRBJ2-2; the match to TRBD1 covers 9 bases. Germline values: CDR1 LNHDA, CDR2 SQIVND (reference sequence). Germline trimming cut 6 bases from V and 4 bases from J; bases unmatched to any gene: 9. This CDR3 contains 16 residues. The chain's CDR3 is CASSFAGTGFTGELFF. CDR3 bases: TGTGCCAGTAGCTTCGCCGGGACAGGGTTCACCGGGGAGCTGTTTTTT. The full variable domain, its missing parts supplied by reference TRBV19 and TRBJ2-2, is DGGITQSPKYLFRKEGQNVTLSCEQNLNHDAMYWYRQDPGQGLRLIYYSQIVNDFQKGDIAEGYSVSREKKESFPLTVTSAQKNPTAFYLCASSFAGTGFTGELFFGEGSRLTVL.

V gene TRBV6-5 combines with J gene TRBJ2-1; possibly TRBD1 for D (6 bases). Germline CDR1 is MNHEY and CDR2 is SVGAGI. Trimming took off 6 bases at V and 7 bases at J, with 13 bases between the two ends. The CDR3 covers 13 residues. CDR3 nucleotide sequence: TGTGCCAGCAGGTGGCAGGGGACAAATGAGCAGTTCTTC. Encoded protein: CASRWQGTNEQFF.

The V call is TRBV12-3 or TRBV12-4, the J call TRBJ1-5; D call uncertain. The CDR3 spans 12 residues. Trimming cost V 6 bases and J 4 bases, with 7 bases left between them. DNA for the CDR3: TGTGCCAGCAGGCGCAATAATCAGCCCCAGCATTTT. As protein: CASRRNNQPQHF.

This chain joins TRBV2 and TRBJ1-5; 7 bases line up with TRBD1. This CDR3 spans 16 amino acids. Germline lookup yields CDR1 SNHLY and CDR2 FYNNEI. After removal of 3 bases from V and 5 bases from J, the junction contained 10 bases not matched to a gene. The CDR3 protein is CASSDGQAGSYQPQHF. CDR3 nucleotides: TGTGCCAGCAGTGACGGACAGGCGGGCTCCTATCAGCCCCAGCATTTT. Looking up the rest from reference TRBV2 and TRBJ1-5 gives the full variable domain: EPEVTQTPSHQVTQMGQEVILRCVPISNHLYFYWYRQILGQKVEFLVSFYNNEISEKSEIFDDQFSVERPDGSNFTLKIRSTKLEDSAMYFCASSDGQAGSYQPQHFGDGTRLSIL.

The chain links TRBV29-1 to TRBJ1-4; the D is unclear. CDR3 length equals 12 residues. Trimming shortened V by 6 bases and J by 4 bases, and 9 bases separated the two germline ends. Germline V gene lookup returns CDR1 SQVTM and CDR2 ANQGSEA. The CDR3 reads CSVGRSNEKLFF. In DNA form, the CDR3 reads TGCAGCGTCGGACGGAGTAATGAAAAACTGTTTTTT.

CDR3 region: CASSVGQKAFF. The CDR3 DNA is TGTGCCAGCAGCGTAGGACAGAAAGCTTTCTTT. This chain connects TRBV3-1 (or the pseudogene TRBV3-2) to TRBJ1-1, with D tentatively TRBD1 (6 bases). Trimming cost V 5 bases and J 9 bases, with 10 bases left between them. CDR3 size: 11 residues. CDR1 and CDR2 from the germline V gene are LGHDT and YNNKEL (reference sequence).

J is TRBJ2-7 and V is TRBV7-2; the D gene is possibly TRBD2 (6 bases). The CDR3 extends over 13 amino acids. Trimming cost V 1 base and J 3 bases, with 7 bases left between them. The V gene's germline CDR1 is SGHTA and CDR2 FQGNSA. The CDR3: CASSLGSGYEQYF. CDR3 bases: TGTGCCAGCAGCTTAGGTAGCGGCTACGAGCAGTACTTC.